The source of this TCR beta chain is a study of post-analysis software for immune sequencing data. General study results and limits: Elevated frequency relative to controls characterized four or five TRBV segments in patients, TRBV5-6, TRBV5-1 and TRBV20-1 among them. The study found significantly lower normalized Chao1 diversity in multiple sclerosis patients than in controls.

The CDR3 spans 14 residues. CDR1 and CDR2 from the germline V gene are DFQATT and SNEGSKA (reference sequence). V was trimmed by 1 base and J by 4 bases, leaving 13 bases between them. Presence of unique molecular identifiers characterized the TCR beta cDNA libraries. Input amounts of 1 to 10 million T cells were used. These gave roughly 0.5 million cDNA molecules, so each molecule approximated one T cell. TCRdb analysed the PCR reads with MiXCR anew, one entry per CDR3 protein. Of some 700,000 distinct CDR3 sequences in the sample, around 60% are singletons; the top ten hold approximately 11%. This clonotype was observed a few times. Its antigen remains unidentified.

The chain carries TRBV20-1 and TRBJ1-1, with D uncertain. The sequenced material came from blood. The TCR originated in a girl aged 2 to 9 with multiple sclerosis. The CDR3 coding sequence is TGCAGTGCTAGAGCGGGCGGACTCGCCACTGAAGCTTTCTTT. Translated, it gives CSARAGGLATEAFF.